This T cell receptor beta chain was profiled in a study of blood T cell repertoires in COVID-19. Participants in the exposed group had met a COVID-19 case in the 2 weeks before joining the study. Original processing notes: It was from reference gene primer amplification that nucleated cell counts were estimated. Some clones are missing from TCRdb's copy, which holds only in-frame ones; the method was immunoSEQ multiplex PCR. Clonal size and the V and J genes are those of that table, whereas D and trimming came from the DNA. The sample has about 140,000 clones, over 80% seen once. There are 15 residues in the CDR3. V lost 3 bases, J lost 4 bases, and 9 bases stayed unmatched. Germline lookup yields CDR1 DFQATT and CDR2 SNEGSKA (reference sequence).

The chain couples TRBV20-1 to TRBJ2-5, with 9 positions matching TRBD2. The receptor's source is a man between 65 and 79 years old who had been exposed to COVID-19. The sequencing sample was made of PBMCs or T cells enriched from blood (not recorded which). CDR3 in DNA: TGCAGTGCTAGTCGTCCAGCGGGAGGACTAGAGACCCAGTACTTC. Translated: CSASRPAGGLETQYF.